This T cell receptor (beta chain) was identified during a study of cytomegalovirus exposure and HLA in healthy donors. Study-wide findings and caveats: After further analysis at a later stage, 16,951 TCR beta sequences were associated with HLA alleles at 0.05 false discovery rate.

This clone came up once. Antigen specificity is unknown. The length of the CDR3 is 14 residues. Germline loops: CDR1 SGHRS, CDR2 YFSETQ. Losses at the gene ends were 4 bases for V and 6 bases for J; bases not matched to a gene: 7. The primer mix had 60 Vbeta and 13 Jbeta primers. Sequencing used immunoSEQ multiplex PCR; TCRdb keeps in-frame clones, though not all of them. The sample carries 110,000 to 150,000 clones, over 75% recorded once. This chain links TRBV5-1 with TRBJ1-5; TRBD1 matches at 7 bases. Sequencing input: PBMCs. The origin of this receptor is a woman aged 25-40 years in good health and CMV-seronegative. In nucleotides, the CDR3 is TGCGCCAGCAGCCCCGGGACAGCGGGTCAGCCCCAGCATTTT. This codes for CASSPGTAGQPQHF.